Below are 18 T cell receptor beta chains sequenced from a single sample in a study of OX40 agonist ivuxolimab in advanced cancers. Here immunoSEQ multiplex PCR was the method, and the copy in TCRdb shows in-frame clones only, minus some. The repertoire holds over 95,000 clones, with just under 85% as singletons. The material sequenced was CD4+ or CD8+ T cells sorted from blood, taken in a trial of the OX40 agonist ivuxolimab. These receptors all stem from an adult with an advanced solid tumor such as melanoma, head and neck, liver or kidney cancer.

The rearrangement links TRBV2 to TRBJ2-1; TRBD2 matches at 13 bases. CDR1 SNHLY and CDR2 FYNNEI come from the germline V gene. Losses at the gene ends were 8 bases for V and 9 bases for J; bases not matched to a gene: 7. The CDR3 covers 14 residues. The CDR3 DNA sequence: TGTGCCAGCGGGGGACTAGCGGGAAGGGTTGAGCAGTTCTTC. Translated: CASGGLAGRVEQFF.

The chain combines TRBV5-1 with TRBJ2-3; 9 bases line up with TRBD1. CDR3 length equals 17 residues. The V and J ends lost 4 bases and 10 bases, in that order; junction bases with no gene match: 19. Per germline, CDR1 SGHRS and CDR2 YFSETQ. The CDR3 is CASSVNPQGAPRGPQYF. The CDR3 DNA sequence: TGCGCCAGCAGCGTTAACCCACAGGGGGCCCCCAGGGGCCCGCAGTATTTT.

This sequence joins TRBV7-7 and TRBJ2-7, with a weak D call TRBD1 (6 bases). CDR3 length: 13 residues. Germline lookup yields CDR1 SSHAT and CDR2 FNYEAQ (reference sequence). Trimming took off 4 bases at V and 4 bases at J, with 11 bases between the two ends. CDR3 region: CASSSDSWYEQYF. CDR3 nucleotide sequence: TGTGCCAGCAGCTCGGACAGTTGGTACGAGCAGTACTTC. Full variable domain (outside the CDR3, taken from reference TRBV7-7 and TRBJ2-7): GAGVSQSPRYKVTKRGQDVTLRCDPISSHATLYWYQQALGQGPEFLTYFNYEAQPDKSGLPSDRFSAERPEGSISTLTIQRTEQRDSAMYRCASSSDSWYEQYFGPGTRLTVT.

This rearrangement joins TRBV7-2 to TRBJ2-4, with 10 bases lining up with TRBD1. CDR1 and CDR2 (germline): SGHTA, FQGNSA. Germline trimming cut 5 bases from V and 1 base from J; bases unmatched to any gene: 5. The CDR3 runs 16 residues. CDR3 nucleotide sequence: TGTGCCAGCAGCCAAGACAGGGGGCTTGCCAAAAACATTCAGTACTTC. It translates to CASSQDRGLAKNIQYF. The full variable domain, rest sourced from reference TRBV7-2 and TRBJ2-4, is GAGVSQSPSNKVTEKGKDVELRCDPISGHTALYWYRQSLGQGLEFLIYFQGNSAPDKSGLPSDRFSAERTGGSVSTLTIQRTQQEDSAVYLCASSQDRGLAKNIQYFGAGTRLSVL.

V and J are TRBV29-1 and TRBJ2-2; TRBD2 matches 11 bases. The CDR3 is 13 residues long. Germline trimming cut 5 bases from V and 7 bases from J; bases unmatched to any gene: 3. The germline V gene has CDR1 SQVTM and CDR2 ANQGSEA. For the CDR3, the DNA is TGCAGCGTTAGTAGCGGGAGGGGCGGGGAGCTGTTTTTT. Translating it yields CSVSSGRGGELFF.

The table lists this clone with a few counts. The CDR3 spells CASTERISAALFF. CDR3 nucleotide sequence: TGTGCCAGCACCGAACGAATTAGCGCGGCTCTGTTCTTC. The gene calls are TRBV27 and TRBJ2-1, with D maybe TRBD2 (5 bases). V dropped 7 bases and J dropped 15 bases, with 22 bases sitting between them. The CDR3 loop spans 13 amino acids. Per the germline V gene, CDR1 is MNHEY and CDR2 is SMNVEV (reference sequence).

V and J are TRBV7-6 and TRBJ1-3; D gene ambiguous. CDR3 size: 13 residues. Germline V gene data show CDR1 as SGHVS and CDR2 as FNYEAQ. V lost 5 bases and J 2 bases, leaving 7 bases between the germline ends. The chain's CDR3 is CASSQEAGNTIYF. Here the CDR3 DNA reads TGTGCCAGCAGCCAGGAAGCTGGAAACACCATATATTTT.

The V call is TRBV13, the J call TRBJ2-2, with 8 bases identical to TRBD2. Per germline, CDR1 PRHDT and CDR2 FYEKMQ (reference sequence). J gave up 8 bases and V 9 bases, and 5 bases lay outside the gene matches. CDR3 length equals 12 residues. The CDR3 bases are TGTGCCAGTAAGGGACTAGTAGGGGAGCTGTTTTTT. This translates into CASKGLVGELFF.

Comment on this clone: Other DNA sequences from this sample encode an identical CDR3 as well. The chain employs TRBV6-1 and TRBJ2-7; no clear D gene. The CDR3 extends over 13 amino acids. CDR1 MNHNS and CDR2 SASEGT come from the germline V gene. Trimming shortened V by 2 bases and J by 3 bases, and 8 bases separated the two germline ends. In DNA form, the CDR3 reads TGTGCCAGCAGTGAAACCAGAGACTACGAGCAGTACTTC. Protein: CASSETRDYEQYF.

This chain uses TRBV29-1 with TRBJ2-7; 8 bases match TRBD2. Germline CDR1 reads SQVTM; CDR2 reads ANQGSEA. The ends lost 4 bases at V and 2 bases at J; junction bases unmatched: 7. The CDR3 runs to 14 residues. CDR3 bases: TGCAGCGTTGTACTAGCGGAGGGAACCTACGAGCAGTACTTC. Translating it yields CSVVLAEGTYEQYF.

The rearrangement uses TRBV6-6 and TRBJ2-7; no reliable D call. V was clipped by 8 bases and J by 1 base, with 9 bases between them. The CDR3 covers 12 residues. CDR1 and CDR2 (germline): MNHNY, SVGAGI (reference sequence). In nucleotides, the CDR3 is TGTGCCAGCGCTGACCGGTCCTACGAGCAGTACTTC. Its translation: CASADRSYEQYF.

This chain uses TRBV20-1 with TRBJ2-1, with a possible D match to TRBD2 (5 bases). The germline gives CDR1 DFQATT, CDR2 SNEGSKA (reference sequence). V was shortened by 3 bases and J by 9 bases, with 9 bases between the two germline ends. The CDR3 contains 11 residues. The CDR3 sequence is CSASMRAEQFF. DNA for the CDR3: TGCAGTGCTAGCATGAGGGCTGAGCAGTTCTTC.

This clone showed up just a few times. V gene TRBV18 combines with J gene TRBJ2-5; 8 bases align to TRBD2. CDR1 and CDR2 (germline): KGHSH, LQKENI. This CDR3 region has 15 residues. Trimming at V came to 4 bases and at J to 0 bases, leaving 4 bases not matched to a gene. The DNA of the CDR3 is TGTGCCAGCTCACAGACGGGGGGGTACCAAGAGACCCAGTACTTC. This sequence encodes CASSQTGGYQETQYF.

The chain recombines TRBV10-2 with TRBJ2-7; 8 nucleotides agree with TRBD2. Germline assignment: CDR1 WSHSY and CDR2 SAAADI. V lost 8 bases, J lost 6 bases, and 12 bases stayed unmatched. This CDR3 spans 14 amino acids. The CDR3 is CASHTSGGPLEQYF. DNA for the CDR3: TGCGCCAGCCACACTAGCGGAGGGCCTCTCGAGCAGTACTTC.

This clone was observed a handful of times. The chain combines TRBV4-2 with TRBJ2-1; 11 bases align to TRBD2. This CDR3 is 15 amino acids long. The junction had 3 bases not matched to a gene; V was cut back by 4 bases and J by 4 bases. Germline loops: CDR1 LGHNA, CDR2 YNFKEQ. The chain's CDR3 is CASSPTSGRYNEQFF. The DNA of the CDR3 is TGTGCCAGCAGCCCCACTAGCGGGAGATACAATGAGCAGTTCTTC.

The chain has TRBV18 and TRBJ2-5; D unresolved. The CDR3 length is 12 residues. Trimming removed 2 bases from V and 5 bases from J, with 6 bases in between. CDR1 is KGHSH and CDR2 is LQKENI in the germline V gene. The CDR3 coding sequence is TGTGCCAGCTCACCATACGGGGAGACCCAGTACTTC. Amino acids: CASSPYGETQYF.

The J gene is TRBJ1-5, the V gene TRBV4-3; D may be TRBD1 (6 bases). The CDR3 extends over 17 amino acids. Trimming pared 0 bases from V and 7 bases from J, leaving 19 bases between. Germline V gene lookup returns CDR1 LGHNA and CDR2 YSLEER. The CDR3 DNA is TGCGCCAGCAGCCAAGATCGTGGGGGGGGCGCACAGCAGCCCCAGCATTTT. This codes for CASSQDRGGGAQQPQHF.

The chain employs TRBV7-2 and TRBJ2-5, with 14 bases lining up with TRBD2. CDR1 and CDR2 from the germline V gene are SGHTA and FQGNSA. After removal of 1 base from V and 5 bases from J, the junction contained 6 bases not matched to a gene. The CDR3 covers 17 residues. Here the CDR3 reads CASSLGGLAGGRETQYF. The CDR3 bases are TGTGCCAGCAGCTTAGGAGGACTAGCGGGAGGTAGGGAGACCCAGTACTTC.